Listed here is a single T cell receptor beta chain. Its matching antigen is unknown. Germline V gene lookup returns CDR1 MNHNS and CDR2 SASEGT. The CDR3 contains 13 residues. This entry belongs to a study of cytomegalovirus exposure and HLA in healthy donors. With 60 Vbeta and 13 Jbeta primers, the PCR was carried out. Generated by immunoSEQ multiplex PCR, the TCRdb table keeps only in-frame clones and is missing some. Its listing shows some 120,000 clones. Regarding the study as a whole: Roughly even sequencing depth across donors was the assumption behind the presence/absence analyses. The authors later found TCR association rates varying by HLA locus, with DRB1 most and HLA-C fewest. The sole available immune exposure information was CMV serostatus.

The TCR originated in a woman aged 60 to 75 in good health and CMV-seronegative. The V gene is TRBV6-1, the J gene TRBJ2-5, with unresolved D. The J call is doubtful: the DNA matches TRBJ2-7 better. The sequencing sample was made of PBMCs. The CDR3 sequence: CASSEGSAYEQYF. The DNA for the CDR3 is TGTGCCAGCAGTGAGGGCAGTGCCTACGAGCAGTACTTC.